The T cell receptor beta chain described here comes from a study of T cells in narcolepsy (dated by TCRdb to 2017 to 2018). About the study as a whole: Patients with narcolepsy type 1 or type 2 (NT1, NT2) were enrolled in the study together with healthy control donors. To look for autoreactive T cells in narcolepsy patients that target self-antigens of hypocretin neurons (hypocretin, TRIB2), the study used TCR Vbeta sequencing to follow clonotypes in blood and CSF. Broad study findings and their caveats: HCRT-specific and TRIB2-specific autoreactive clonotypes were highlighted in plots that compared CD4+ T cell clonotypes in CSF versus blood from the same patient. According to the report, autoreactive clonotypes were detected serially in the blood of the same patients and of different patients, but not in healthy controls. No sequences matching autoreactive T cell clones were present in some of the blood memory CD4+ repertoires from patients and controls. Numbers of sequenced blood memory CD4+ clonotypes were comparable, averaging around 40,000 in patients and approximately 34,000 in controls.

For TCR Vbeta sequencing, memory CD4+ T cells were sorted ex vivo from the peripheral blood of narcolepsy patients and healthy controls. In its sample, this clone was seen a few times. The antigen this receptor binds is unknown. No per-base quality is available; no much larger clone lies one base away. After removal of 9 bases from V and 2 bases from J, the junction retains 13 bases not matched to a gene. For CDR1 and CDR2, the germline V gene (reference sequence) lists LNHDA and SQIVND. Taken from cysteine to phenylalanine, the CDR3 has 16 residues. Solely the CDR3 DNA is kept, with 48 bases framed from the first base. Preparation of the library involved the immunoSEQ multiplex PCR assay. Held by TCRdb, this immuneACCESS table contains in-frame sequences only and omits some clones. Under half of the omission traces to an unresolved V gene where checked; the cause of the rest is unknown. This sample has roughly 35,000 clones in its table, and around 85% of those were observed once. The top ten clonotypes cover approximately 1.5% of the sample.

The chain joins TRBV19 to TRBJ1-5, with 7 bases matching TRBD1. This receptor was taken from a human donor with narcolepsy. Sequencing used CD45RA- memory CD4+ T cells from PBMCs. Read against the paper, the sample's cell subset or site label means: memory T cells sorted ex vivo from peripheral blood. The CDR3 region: CASKGQVGRGNQPQHF. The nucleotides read TGTGCCAGCAAAGGACAGGTTGGGAGGGGCAATCAGCCCCAGCATTTT.